The TCR beta chain described here comes from a study of CD8 T cells in ankylosing spondylitis. Whole-study results and caveats: Earlier work had already found some motif variants in reactive arthritis synovial fluid and blood. Seemingly characteristic of ankylosing spondylitis blood was a TCR beta motif consisting of about 8 highly homologous variants.

V gave up 4 bases and J gave up 9 bases, with 16 bases separating them. Germline CDR1 and CDR2: LNHNV and YYDKDF (reference sequence). This CDR3 contains 14 residues. Regarding this clonotype: Its cognate antigen is unknown.

Quantitative molecular-barcoded 5'-RACE generated the TCR beta libraries. Each CDR3 protein is one row after TCRdb ran MiXCR on the 5' RACE reads. The sample gives approximately 400,000 distinct CDR3 sequences, approximately 17% of which show up once; just over 1% is in the top ten. This receptor was obtained from a male donor with ankylosing spondylitis. Input material: blood, either unsorted or a sorted T cell fraction (not recorded which). V gene TRBV15 combines with J gene TRBJ2-4; D may match TRBD1 or TRBD2 (6 bases each). DNA of the CDR3: TGTGCCACCAGCAAACCGGGGGCGCAGGGCATTCAGTACTTC. Translating it yields CATSKPGAQGIQYF.